Each of the 18 T cell receptor beta chains below was sequenced from the same sample in a study of early T cells in non-severe SARS-CoV-2 infection. TCRdb reprocessed the 5' RACE reads with MiXCR, giving one entry per CDR3 protein. The sample yields 80,000 to 95,000 distinct CDR3 sequences, less than 15% seen once. The sample was whole blood. These receptors all stem from an adult who was a healthcare worker with PCR-confirmed SARS-CoV-2 infection or an uninfected control (not recorded which).

J is TRBJ2-2 and V is TRBV12-3 or TRBV12-4; D possibly corresponds to TRBD2 (5 bases). The CDR3 contains 13 residues. Trimming took 6 bases from V and 5 from J, leaving 10 bases between them. The CDR3, as DNA: TGTGCCAGCAGCCCGGGGAGTACCGGGGAGCTGTTTTTT. Its translation: CASSPGSTGELFF.

This clonotype occurred once. The chain combines TRBV10-2 with TRBJ1-5; D might be TRBD1 (6 bases). Germline values: CDR1 WSHSY, CDR2 SAAADI. The CDR3 is 14 amino acids. V gave up 5 bases and J gave up 3 bases, with 11 bases separating them. CDR3 loop: CASSLSGDNQPQHF. The CDR3 bases are TGCGCCAGCAGTCTTTCAGGGGACAATCAGCCCCAGCATTTT.

This clonotype was seen ten or more times. The chain has TRBV3-1 and TRBJ1-5, with D possibly matching TRBD1 (5 bases). The CDR3 totals 16 residues. Germline lookup yields CDR1 LGHDT and CDR2 YNNKEL (reference sequence). Trimming cost V 0 bases and J 2 bases, with 11 bases left between them. CDR3 in DNA: TGTGCCAGCAGCCAAGATCTAGGAGGGGGCAATCAGCCCCAGCATTTT. Its protein is CASSQDLGGGNQPQHF.

This clonotype appeared a few times. The V gene is TRBV20-1, the J gene TRBJ2-1, with D unresolved. Germline values: CDR1 DFQATT, CDR2 SNEGSKA (reference sequence). V was clipped by 1 base and J by 7 bases, with 17 bases between them. The CDR3 consists of 15 residues. The CDR3 region is CSARAPRSMRNEQFF. CDR3 in DNA: TGCAGTGCTAGAGCCCCGCGCAGTATGAGGAATGAGCAGTTCTTC.

This clonotype was found many times. The chain recombines TRBV28 with TRBJ1-6, with a possible D match to TRBD1 (5 bases). CDR1 is MDHEN and CDR2 is SYDVKM in the germline V gene. CDR3 size: 17 residues. Trimming left V 6 bases short and J 6 bases short, with 21 bases between. This CDR3 reads CASRPPWGERGNSPLHF. The CDR3 DNA reads TGTGCCAGCAGGCCCCCCTGGGGGGAGAGGGGTAATTCACCCCTCCACTTT.

This sequence joins TRBV6-2 or TRBV6-3 and TRBJ1-4; D is unresolved. Trimming removed 2 bases from V and 0 bases from J, with 16 bases in between. Germline lookup yields CDR1 MNHEY and CDR2 SVGEGT. This CDR3 is 18 amino acids long. The CDR3 nucleotides are TGTGCCAGCAGTTACGATACGGCGGGTTACGCAACTAATGAAAAACTGTTTTTT. Its translation is CASSYDTAGYATNEKLFF.

In its sample, this clonotype was seen many times. This chain links TRBV6-6 with TRBJ1-2, with D tentatively TRBD1 (6 bases). V lost 7 bases, J lost 4 bases, and 19 bases lay in between. Germline V CDR1 and CDR2: MNHNY, SVGAGI (reference sequence). The CDR3 sequence is 15 residues long. This CDR3 is CASTKRGERGYGYTF. CDR3 nucleotide sequence: TGTGCCAGCACCAAAAGGGGGGAGCGTGGCTATGGCTACACCTTC.

This clonotype was seen many times. The chain employs TRBV2 and TRBJ2-7, with unresolved D. The CDR3 sequence is 15 residues long. V dropped 6 bases and J dropped 0 bases, with 15 bases sitting between them. The V gene's germline CDR1 is SNHLY and CDR2 FYNNEI. The CDR3 loop reads CASSDRASASYEQYF. The CDR3 DNA reads TGTGCCAGCAGCGACCGAGCCTCGGCCTCCTACGAGCAGTACTTC.

The chain is built from TRBV7-9 and TRBJ1-5; 10 bases map to TRBD1. Trimming took 5 bases from V and 2 from J; bases not matched to a gene: 6. The CDR3 is 16 amino acids. Germline CDR1 is SEHNR and CDR2 is FQNEAQ (reference sequence). This CDR3 is CASSTGTGAGNQPQHF. The DNA of the CDR3 is TGTGCCAGCAGCACCGGGACAGGGGCCGGCAATCAGCCCCAGCATTTT.

The chain employs TRBV11-2 and TRBJ2-1; TRBD2 aligns across 7 bases. This CDR3 region has 17 residues. In germline, CDR1 is SGHAT, CDR2 FQNNGV. The V and J ends lost 1 base and 3 bases, in that order; junction bases with no gene match: 9. CDR3 protein: CASSLGPAGMVYNEQFF. CDR3 nucleotides: TGTGCCAGCAGCTTAGGACCAGCGGGGATGGTCTACAATGAGCAGTTCTTC.

This clonotype was observed a few times. This chain uses TRBV5-1 with TRBJ1-3, with D maybe TRBD1 (6 bases). This CDR3 region has 13 residues. Germline CDR1 and CDR2: SGHRS and YFSETQ. Between the trimmed V and J ends, which lost 3 bases and 4 bases, there was a span of 8 bases. CDR3 bases: TGCGCCAGCAGCTCCGACAGGGGAAACACCATATATTTT. It encodes CASSSDRGNTIYF.

The chain is built from TRBV29-1 and TRBJ2-3; 8 bases are a match to TRBD2. Germline V gene lookup returns CDR1 SQVTM and CDR2 ANQGSEA. With V trimmed by 7 bases and J by 9 bases, 21 bases remained unmatched. This CDR3 comprises 16 residues. Here the CDR3 reads CSGTSEALPGGGTQYF. The CDR3 bases are TGCAGCGGAACTAGCGAGGCTCTCCCAGGCGGGGGGACGCAGTATTTT.

This clonotype was seen at least ten times. In DNA form, the CDR3 reads TGTGCCAGCAGCCTGCGCGACTCCTACAATGAGCAGTTCTTC. It is translated as CASSLRDSYNEQFF. V gene TRBV3-1 combines with J gene TRBJ2-1; no definite D call. The V and J ends lost 4 bases and 0 bases respectively, with 7 bases between them. The CDR3 totals 14 residues. Germline CDR1 is LGHDT and CDR2 is YNNKEL (reference sequence).

The rearrangement joins TRBV2 to TRBJ1-6, with D uncertain. V lost 1 base and J 7 bases, leaving 11 bases between the germline ends. Looked up from germline, CDR1 is SNHLY and CDR2 is FYNNEI. CDR3 size: 15 residues. The DNA of the CDR3 is TGTGCCAGCAGTGAAGTTGCAGGTGGGAATTCACCCCTCCACTTT. It is translated as CASSEVAGGNSPLHF.

The J gene is TRBJ2-1, the V gene TRBV6-1, with no clear D. CDR1 and CDR2 (germline): MNHNS, SASEGT. The CDR3 spans 12 residues. Trimming stripped 7 bases from V and 4 bases from J, with 8 bases between. CDR3: CASTPRYNEQFF. DNA of the CDR3: TGTGCCAGCACTCCGAGATACAATGAGCAGTTCTTC.

The chain has TRBV28 and TRBJ2-3, with D possibly being TRBD1 or TRBD2 (5 bases each). The ends were cut back, 3 bases at V and 8 bases at J, with 12 bases in the middle. Germline assignment: CDR1 MDHEN and CDR2 SYDVKM. The CDR3 extends over 13 amino acids. CDR3 coding DNA: TGTGCCAGCAGTTTCCAGGGAGTGGGTACGCAGTATTTT. Its translation: CASSFQGVGTQYF. Supplemented by reference TRBV28 and TRBJ2-3, the full variable domain reads DVKVTQSSRYLVKRTGEKVFLECVQDMDHENMFWYRQDPGLGLRLIYFSYDVKMKEKGDIPEGYSVSREKKERFSLILESASTNQTSMYLCASSFQGVGTQYFGPGTRLTVL.

In regard to this clonotype: A read error may explain this, as a much larger clone is one base away. This chain connects TRBV4-1 to TRBJ1-1; TRBD1 matches at 9 bases. Germline-derived CDR1 and CDR2 are MGHRA and YSYEKL. Unmatched junction bases numbered 6, after V lost 3 bases and J lost 7 bases. The CDR3 length is 14 residues. Here the CDR3 DNA reads TGCGCCAGCAGCCACCCGGGACAGGGAAATGAAGCTTTCTTT. Protein product: CASSHPGQGNEAFF.

This clonotype has a count of ten or more. The genes are TRBV29-1 and TRBJ1-4, with 7 bases identical to TRBD1. The V and J ends lost 7 bases and 7 bases, in that order; junction bases with no gene match: 12. Looked up from germline, CDR1 is SQVTM and CDR2 is ANQGSEA. This CDR3 has 14 residues. The CDR3 sequence is CSARKGAGGEKLFF. CDR3 nucleotide sequence: TGCAGCGCCCGGAAGGGGGCCGGTGGTGAAAAACTGTTTTTT.